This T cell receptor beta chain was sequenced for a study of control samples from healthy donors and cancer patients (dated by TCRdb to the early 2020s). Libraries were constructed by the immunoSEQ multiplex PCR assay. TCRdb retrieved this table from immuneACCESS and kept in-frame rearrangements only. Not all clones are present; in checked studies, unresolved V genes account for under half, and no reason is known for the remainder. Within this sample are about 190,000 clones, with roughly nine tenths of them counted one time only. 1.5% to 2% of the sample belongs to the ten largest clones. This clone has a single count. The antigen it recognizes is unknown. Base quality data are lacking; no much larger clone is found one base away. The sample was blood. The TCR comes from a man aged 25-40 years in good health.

The DNA reads TGTGCCAGCAGGAAGACAGGGGCTAATTCACCCCTCCACTTT. It is translated as CASRKTGANSPLHF. This sequence uses TRBV6-5 and TRBJ1-6, with 8 central nucleotides matching TRBD1. Ends trimmed: V by 6 bases, J by 6 bases; bases unmatched to a gene: 4. The CDR3 spans 14 residues, from the cysteine through the phenylalanine. Just CDR3 DNA is preserved here, 42 bases in frame from base 1. Taken from the germline V gene, the CDR1 and CDR2 loops are MNHEY and SVGAGI.